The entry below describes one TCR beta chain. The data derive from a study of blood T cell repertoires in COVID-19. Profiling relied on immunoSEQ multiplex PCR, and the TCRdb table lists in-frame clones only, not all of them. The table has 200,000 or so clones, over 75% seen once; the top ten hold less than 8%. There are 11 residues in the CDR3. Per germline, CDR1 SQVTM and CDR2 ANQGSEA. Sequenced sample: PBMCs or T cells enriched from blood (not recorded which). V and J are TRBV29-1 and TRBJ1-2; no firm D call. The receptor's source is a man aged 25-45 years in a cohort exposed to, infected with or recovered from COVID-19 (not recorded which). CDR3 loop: CTLGSNYGYTF. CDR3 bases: TGCACCCTAGGGAGCAACTATGGCTACACCTTC.